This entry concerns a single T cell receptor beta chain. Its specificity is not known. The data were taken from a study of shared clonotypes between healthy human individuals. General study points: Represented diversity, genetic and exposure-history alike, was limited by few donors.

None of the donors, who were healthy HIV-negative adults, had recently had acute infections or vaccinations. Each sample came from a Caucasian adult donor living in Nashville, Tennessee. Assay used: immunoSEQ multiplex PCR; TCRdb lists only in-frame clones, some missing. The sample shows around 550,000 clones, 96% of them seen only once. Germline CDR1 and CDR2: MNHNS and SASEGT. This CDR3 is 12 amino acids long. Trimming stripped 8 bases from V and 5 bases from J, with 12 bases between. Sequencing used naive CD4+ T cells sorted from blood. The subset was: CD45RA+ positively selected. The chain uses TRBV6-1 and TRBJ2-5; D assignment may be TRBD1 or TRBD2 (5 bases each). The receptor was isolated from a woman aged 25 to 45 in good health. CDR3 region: CASVGVVETQYF. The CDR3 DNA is TGTGCCAGCGTGGGGGTCGTGGAGACCCAGTACTTC.